The present entry profiles one T cell receptor beta chain with its context. This clone was observed once. No antigen is known for it. Per-base quality was not reported, and no clone a single base away is much larger than it. The CDR3 regions of human TCRbeta chains were analyzed by immunosequencing. Per the authors' processing: TCRs in the repertoires were matched against a reference library of SARS-CoV-2-specific TCRs that had been generated with the MIRA antigen-specificity platform. Breadth was defined as the fraction of unique TCRs that were SARS-CoV-2-associated. Depth was defined as the fraction of total T cells that were SARS-CoV-2-associated. Using the MIRA data, every spike-specific TCR was mapped to the spike region that the TCR reacted to and assigned to either a CD4 or a CD8 class. Log10-transformed breadth and depth values were compared by one-way ANOVA with Sidak's multiple comparisons tests. TCRdb stores this immuneACCESS table with in-frame sequences only. Part of the clones is absent; in the studies checked, under half of the shortfall reflects unresolved V genes, and no reason is known for the rest. That table gives V, J and clone size, and the DNA gave D and trimming. The table for this sample lists about 94,000 clones; 85% of them were counted only once. The biggest ten clones account for about 4.5% of the sample.

The data are from a study of T cell responses to AZD1222 COVID-19 vaccine (dated by TCRdb to the early 2020s). About the investigation overall: TCR sequencing covered some 250 trial participants: around 210 given two doses of AZD1222 and around 26 given two doses of MenACWY control vaccine. Trial participants were enrolled by age into subgroups of 18-55, 56-69 and 70-plus years, and around 150, 29 and 61 TCR-sequenced participants, respectively, were included in these subgroups.

Overall results and qualifications from the work: Reportedly, close to half of the unique spike-specific TCRs recognized epitopes lying outside the regions that are mutated in the B.1.351 and B.1.1.7 variants. Because no day 14 peak-response samples were available, repertoires were characterized only after the peak T cell response. Vaccine-associated CD4 TCRs spanned the whole spike protein, with dominant responses in regions 160-218 and 743-854. The 56-69-year group was small, and its depth increase did not reach significance, likely because of low power. After two AZD1222 doses, both the breadth and the depth of spike-specific TCRs were significantly higher than at day 0 and than in MenACWY recipients. Conclusions about previously exposed vaccinees are limited because only six or seven AZD1222 recipients were SARS-CoV-2 seropositive at baseline. Participants were mostly white British and included more females than males, and it was suggested by the authors that clonal diversity may have been underestimated.

A distance of 6 bases separates the germline ends of V and J, which lose 0 bases and 0 bases respectively. In the germline V gene, CDR1 corresponds to LGHNA and CDR2 to YSLEER. Its CDR3 holds 15 amino acids, cysteine through phenylalanine. Only CDR3 DNA remains: 45 bases, in frame from the first base. The sample's time point label, in plain terms: about 28 days (+/-7) after the second vaccine dose. AZD1222 recipients whose second dose came at about 4 weeks and those whose second dose came at about 12 weeks were combined into one group, since spike-specific TCR depth and breadth did not differ between the two schedules. Samples from vaccinated people were obtained from the UK trials COV001 and COV002, which included a single-blind randomized controlled phase 2/3 trial of AZD1222 (ChAdOx1 nCoV-19) in healthy adults. Trial participant PBMC samples were collected at day 0 and day 28 after the second dose for TCRbeta chain sequencing.

The V and J segments used are TRBV4-3 and TRBJ2-4, with the D gene too uncertain to name. The sequences come from peripheral blood, collected 28 days after the second AZD1222 dose. The source is an adult who received the AZD1222 COVID-19 vaccine. The CDR3 here reads CASSQDGLAKNIQYF. The bases are TGCGCCAGCAGCCAAGATGGTTTAGCCAAAAACATTCAGTACTTC.